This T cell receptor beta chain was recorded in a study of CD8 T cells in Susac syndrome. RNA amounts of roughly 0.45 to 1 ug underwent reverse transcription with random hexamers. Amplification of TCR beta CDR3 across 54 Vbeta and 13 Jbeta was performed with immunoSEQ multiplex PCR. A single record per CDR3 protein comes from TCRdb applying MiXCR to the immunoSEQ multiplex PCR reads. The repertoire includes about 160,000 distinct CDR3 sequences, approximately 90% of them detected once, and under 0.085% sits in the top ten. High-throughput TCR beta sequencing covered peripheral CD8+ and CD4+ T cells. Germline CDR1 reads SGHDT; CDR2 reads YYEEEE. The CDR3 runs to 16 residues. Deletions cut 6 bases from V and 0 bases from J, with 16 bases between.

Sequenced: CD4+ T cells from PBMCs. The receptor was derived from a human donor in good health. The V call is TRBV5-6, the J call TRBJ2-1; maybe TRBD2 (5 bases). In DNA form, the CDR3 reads TGTGCCAGCATCCGAACTGGACTGTCCTCCTACAATGAGCAGTTCTTC. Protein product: CASIRTGLSSYNEQFF.